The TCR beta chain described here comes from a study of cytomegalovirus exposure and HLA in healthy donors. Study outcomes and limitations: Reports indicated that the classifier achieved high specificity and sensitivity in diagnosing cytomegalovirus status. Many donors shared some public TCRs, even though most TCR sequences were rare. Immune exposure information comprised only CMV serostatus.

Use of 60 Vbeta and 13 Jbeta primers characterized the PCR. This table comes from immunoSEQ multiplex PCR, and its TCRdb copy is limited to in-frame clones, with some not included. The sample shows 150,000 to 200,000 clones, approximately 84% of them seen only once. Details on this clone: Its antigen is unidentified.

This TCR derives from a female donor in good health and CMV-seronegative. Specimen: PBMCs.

CDR3 bases: TGTGCCAGCAGTCAGGCCTATGGCTACACCTTC. Translating it yields CASSQAYGYTF. The rearrangement links TRBV2 to TRBJ1-2; no definite D call. V lost 5 bases to trimming and J lost 4 bases, with 5 bases between them. The CDR3 extends over 11 amino acids. CDR1 and CDR2 (germline): SNHLY, FYNNEI.